This record concerns one T cell receptor beta chain sequence. Clones were read by immunoSEQ multiplex PCR, and TCRdb kept only the in-frame ones, dropping some. The repertoire holds 40,000 to 55,000 clones, with approximately 92% as singletons. This sample is drawn from a study of T cell changes during pregnancy in multiple sclerosis. The sequence was collected from a female donor with multiple sclerosis, enrolled in a pregnancy study. The sample in question was CD4+ T cells from peripheral blood mononuclear cells, obtained in the third trimester of pregnancy.

CDR3 sequence (DNA): TGTGCCAGCAGCGCCCAACCTCGCCGGGGGAACACTGAAGCTTTCTTT. Amino acids: CASSAQPRRGNTEAFF. V usage is TRBV7-9 and J usage is TRBJ1-1, with D unclear. Deletions cut 5 bases from V and 1 base from J, with 17 bases between. The germline V gene encodes CDR1 SEHNR and CDR2 FQNEAQ (reference sequence). The length of the CDR3 is 16 residues.